A single T cell receptor beta chain is shown here with its context. Its binding antigen is unknown. The record has no base qualities; no much larger clone is one base away. Reading from cysteine to phenylalanine, the CDR3 counts 14 amino acids. The CDR3 DNA has 42 bases and is translated from base 1. According to the germline V gene, CDR1 reads SGHTA and CDR2 reads FQGNSA. The germline V end is reduced by 6 bases and the J end by 8 bases; junction bases left unmatched: 9. Read against the paper, the sample's treatment or condition label means: suppressive antiretroviral therapy. A pool of overlapping HIV-1 Gag 15-mer peptides, at about 1 ug per peptide per mL, was used to stimulate the cells. Responding CD4+ T cells were sorted by upregulation of both CD40 ligand and CD69. Participants were HIV-1-infected adults who started suppressive ART during chronic infection. Plasma HIV-1 RNA had been undetectable (below 50 copies/mL) in participants for at least 4 years. To be included, participants needed a CD4+ T cell count above 400 cells/uL and a positive CMV serology. Before stimulation, PBMCs were isolated using density centrifugation and depleted of CD8+ T cells. For approximately 17 hours, the CD8-depleted PBMCs were stimulated with anti-CD28/CD49d costimulation, a CD40-blocking antibody, and enfuvirtide to prevent new infections. Sorting was done on either a Beckman Coulter MoFlo Legacy or an XDP sorter, and propidium iodide was used to exclude dead cells. The QIAamp DNA Mini Kit was used for genomic DNA extraction from samples above one million cells, and the Quick-DNA Microprep Kit was used otherwise.

This specimen comes from a study of persistence of HIV-infected CD4 T cells (dated by TCRdb to 2018 to 2021). The study in broad terms: The median time the participants had spent on suppressive ART was over 7 years. Peripheral blood samples of up to roughly 180 mL were obtained at multiple time points, with the exception of a couple of participants, for whom leukapheresis was performed at a single time point. The study isolated CMV- and HIV-1 Gag-responding CD4+ T cells from ART-treated individuals to examine antigen-driven clonal expansion of HIV-1-infected cells. The clonality of all cells in each sorted population was assessed by TCRbeta sequencing, whereas the clonality of infected cells was assessed by proviral sequencing. Cross-participant TCR cluster analysis included about eight participants for CMV and over five participants for Gag. What the authors observed across the whole study: TCR oligoclonality correlated with proviral oligoclonality within the same sorted populations. Degenerate expanded CDR3beta sequences were enriched in antigen-responding cells, suggesting convergent selection of CD4+ responses to CMV and Gag. Significantly lower TCRbeta richness was observed in CMV- and Gag-responding cells than in anti-CD3/anti-CD28-responding cells, and higher oligoclonality was observed in CMV-responding cells than in CD3/CD28-stimulated and Gag-responding cells. Because the TCR analyses were done in bulk, restricting them to just the rare CMV-responding cells that actually carried HIV-1 proviruses was not possible. The study involved few individuals and tested only a limited range of antigens.

The immunoSEQ hsTCRB assay version 4, run in survey mode, was used to sequence TCRbeta repertoires from genomic DNA. For TCRbeta sequencing, genomic DNA was diluted to 9.5 to 10 ng/uL, with up to 1 ug used per sample. In the original analysis: ImmunoSeq Analyzer 3.0 was used for analysis of TCRbeta data, and diversity was computed on productive nucleotide rearrangements. Using the Immunarch R package, the improved Chao index served to estimate lower-bound TCR diversity and the Gini coefficient served to estimate clonality. Nucleotide rearrangements that differed but encoded the same CDR3beta amino acid sequence were counted as separate clonotypes. Differential abundance analysis found TCRbeta sequences that were significantly enriched in antigen-responding cells compared with anti-CD3/anti-CD28-activated cells. TCRs were clustered by predicted peptide-MHC specificity with GLIPH2, both within individual participants and across merged participant data sets. Here the immuneACCESS table is served through TCRdb, limited to in-frame sequences with V and J called. Missing clones are a known gap in these copies; in checked studies unresolved V genes cover under half, and the rest lacks a known reason. V and J calls and clone size are as listed in that table; D and trimming were resolved from the DNA. The sample table records some 30,000 clones; 70% of these occur just once. Approximately 1.5% of the sample rests with the top ten.

Sample: CD4+ T cells sorted from PBMCs after roughly 18-hour stimulation, taken from a patient who received antiretroviral therapy. This specimen's cell subset or site label, interpreted: CD40L+CD69+ CD4 T cells responding to HIV-1 Gag peptides. The chain is assembled from TRBV7-2 and TRBJ2-1; TRBD2 aligns with 8 central bases. The TCR sequence derives from an adult man with HIV who was CMV-seropositive. In nucleotides, the sequence is TGTGCCAGCAGGACAGAGCGGGGGAGTTATGAGCAGTTCTTC. This is translated as CASRTERGSYEQFF.